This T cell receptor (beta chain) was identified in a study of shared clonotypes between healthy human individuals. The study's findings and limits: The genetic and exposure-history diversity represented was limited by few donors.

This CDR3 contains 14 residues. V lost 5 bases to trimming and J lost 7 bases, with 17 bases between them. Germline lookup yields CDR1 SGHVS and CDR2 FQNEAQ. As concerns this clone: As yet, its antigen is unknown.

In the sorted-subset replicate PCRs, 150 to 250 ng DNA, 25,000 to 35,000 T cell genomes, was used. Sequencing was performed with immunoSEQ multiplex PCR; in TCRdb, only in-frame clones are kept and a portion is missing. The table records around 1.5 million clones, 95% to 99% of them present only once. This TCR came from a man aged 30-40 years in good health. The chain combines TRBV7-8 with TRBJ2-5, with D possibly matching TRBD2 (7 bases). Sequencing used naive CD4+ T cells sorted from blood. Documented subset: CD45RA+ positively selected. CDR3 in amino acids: CASSRGQGGATQYF. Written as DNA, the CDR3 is TGTGCCAGCAGCCGGGGGCAGGGAGGGGCGACCCAGTACTTC. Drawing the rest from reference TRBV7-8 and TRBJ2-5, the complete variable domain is GAGVSQSPRYKVAKRGQDVALRCDPISGHVSLFWYQQALGQGPEFLTYFQNEAQLDKSGLPSDRFFAERPEGSVSTLKIQRTQQEDSAVYLCASSRGQGGATQYFGPGTRLLVL.